Below, 18 T cell receptor beta chains from the same sample are listed, as sequenced in a study of shared clonotypes between healthy human individuals. Only in-frame clones appear in the TCRdb table, and some are missing; sequencing was by immunoSEQ multiplex PCR. The table has some 87,000 clones, approximately 70% seen once; the top ten hold roughly 50%. Sequences were obtained from memory CD8+ T cells sorted from blood. Subset here: CD45RO+ cells pooled with CCR7-negative TemRA cells. Receptors were obtained from a young man in good health.

The rearrangement uses TRBV5-1 and TRBJ2-3; D unclear. This CDR3 comprises 17 residues. Germline values: CDR1 SGHRS, CDR2 YFSETQ. V lost 4 bases and J 1 base, leaving 19 bases between the germline ends. The CDR3 spells CASSPTLGAAGTDTQYF. CDR3 in DNA: TGCGCCAGCAGCCCTACGTTAGGCGCTGCGGGCACAGATACGCAGTATTTT.

This rearrangement joins TRBV4-3 to TRBJ2-7, with D perhaps matching TRBD2 (6 bases). Between the trimmed V and J ends, which lost 4 bases and 4 bases, there was a span of 17 bases. The CDR3 is 15 residues long. Germline V gene sequence: CDR1 LGHNA, CDR2 YSLEER. CDR3 nucleotide sequence: TGCGCCAGCAGCCTCCTTATGGGGGACTCTTACGAGCAGTACTTC. Its translation is CASSLLMGDSYEQYF.

The chain employs TRBV7-2 and TRBJ2-1, with a possible D match to TRBD2 (6 bases). V dropped 7 bases and J dropped 4 bases, with 11 bases sitting between them. The germline CDR1 and CDR2 sequences are SGHTA and FQGNSA. CDR3 size: 13 residues. The CDR3 sequence is CASTRGGYNEQFF. For the CDR3, the DNA is TGTGCCAGCACCAGAGGAGGGTACAATGAGCAGTTCTTC.

The chain combines TRBV28 with TRBJ1-1, with a weak D call TRBD1 (6 bases). This CDR3 is 15 amino acids long. Germline V gene data show CDR1 as MDHEN and CDR2 as SYDVKM. V lost 8 bases and J 0 bases, leaving 16 bases between the germline ends. The CDR3: CASHRVWGMNTEAFF. Written as DNA, the CDR3 is TGTGCCAGCCACAGGGTTTGGGGCATGAACACTGAAGCTTTCTTT.

Regarding this clone: Given a far larger clone just one base away, this is likely a sequencing read error. Additional DNA sequences in this sample encode the identical CDR3. The chain recombines TRBV5-4 with TRBJ2-3, with no clear D. Germline lookup yields CDR1 SGHNT and CDR2 YYREEE (reference sequence). The CDR3 covers 13 residues. Written as DNA, the CDR3 is TGTGCTAGCAGCTTGTTGACGACAGATACGCAGTATTTT. Translated: CASSLLTTDTQYF.

Regarding this clone: A much larger clone is a single base away; this may be a read error. The same CDR3 also results from other DNA sequences found in this sample. The chain uses TRBV7-9 and TRBJ2-3; TRBD1 is a possible D gene (5 bases). Looked up from germline, CDR1 is SEHNR and CDR2 is FQNEAQ (reference sequence). This CDR3 is 16 amino acids long. The CDR3 coding sequence is TGTGCCAGCAGCTTAGTTGGGGCTGGCCACGAAGATACACAGTATTTT. This encodes CASSLVGAGHEDTQYF.

This clone was counted between two and nine times. The CDR3 coding sequence is TGTGCCAGCAGTCGGACAGTCCCGGATACGCAGTATTTT. Protein sequence: CASSRTVPDTQYF. J is TRBJ2-3 and V is TRBV9, with D possibly being TRBD1 (6 bases). This CDR3 has 13 residues. Germline V gene lookup returns CDR1 SGDLS and CDR2 YYNGEE. Trimming took off 5 bases at V and 6 bases at J, with 13 bases between the two ends.

This chain joins TRBV5-5 and TRBJ2-1, with D perhaps matching TRBD2 (6 bases). The CDR3 runs to 14 residues. V lost 3 bases and J lost 5, with 12 bases in between. Per the germline V gene, CDR1 is SGHKS and CDR2 is YYEKEE (reference sequence). In DNA, the CDR3 is TGTGCCAGCAGCTACCGGGACTTCGACAATGAGCAGTTCTTC. Protein product: CASSYRDFDNEQFF.

The gene calls are TRBV4-2 and TRBJ2-5; perhaps TRBD1 as D (6 bases). Germline V CDR1 and CDR2: LGHNA, YNFKEQ. There are 16 residues in the CDR3. Trimming left V 0 bases short and J 0 bases short, with 11 bases between. CDR3 loop: CASSQEGTTYQETQYF. Here the CDR3 DNA reads TGTGCCAGCAGCCAAGAAGGGACAACGTACCAAGAGACCCAGTACTTC.

In regard to this clone: Since a much larger clone is just one base distant, this may be a read error. The V and J genes are TRBV11-1 and TRBJ2-1; D may be TRBD1 (6 bases). CDR1 is SGHAT, CDR2 FQDESV, per germline (reference sequence). CDR3 size: 16 residues. Between the trimmed V and J ends, which lost 5 bases and 9 bases, there was a span of 23 bases. CDR3 nucleotide sequence: TGTGCCAGCAGCCCCGGGACACCCGGTCGTGAGAGTGAGCAGTTCTTC. Protein product: CASSPGTPGRESEQFF.

In this sample, this clone turned up a few times. The J gene is TRBJ1-1, the V gene TRBV27, with D possibly TRBD1 on 5 matching bases. Trimming shortened V by 5 bases and J by 3 bases, and 13 bases separated the two germline ends. There are 14 residues in the CDR3. The V gene's germline CDR1 is MNHEY and CDR2 SMNVEV (reference sequence). The DNA of the CDR3 is TGTGCCAGCAGTCCGTACGGGGGGTACACTGAAGCTTTCTTT. It translates to CASSPYGGYTEAFF.

In this sample, this clone turned up a few times. The V and J genes are TRBV2 and TRBJ1-3, with no clear D. Between the trimmed V and J ends, which lost 4 bases and 4 bases, there was a span of 17 bases. Looked up from germline, CDR1 is SNHLY and CDR2 is FYNNEI. The CDR3 runs to 16 residues. DNA of the CDR3: TGTGCCAGCAGTGCGCCAAGGCTCGGGTCGGGAAACACCATATATTTT. Translated, it gives CASSAPRLGSGNTIYF. Full variable domain (remainder filled in from reference TRBV2 and TRBJ1-3): EPEVTQTPSHQVTQMGQEVILRCVPISNHLYFYWYRQILGQKVEFLVSFYNNEISEKSEIFDDQFSVERPDGSNFTLKIRSTKLEDSAMYFCASSAPRLGSGNTIYFGEGSWLTVV.

The chain recombines TRBV19 with TRBJ2-1; 9 positions match TRBD2. The CDR3 consists of 18 residues. V shed 7 bases, J shed 0 bases, and the junction held 13 bases outside the gene matches. The germline V gene encodes CDR1 LNHDA and CDR2 SQIVND (reference sequence). The chain's CDR3 is CASKPSGIFGSSYNEQFF. For the CDR3, the DNA is TGTGCCAGTAAGCCTAGCGGGATCTTTGGGAGCTCCTACAATGAGCAGTTCTTC.

The chain recombines TRBV18 with TRBJ2-4, with 8 bases lining up with TRBD1. The germline gives CDR1 KGHSH, CDR2 LQKENI. With V trimmed by 3 bases and J by 0 bases, 1 base remained unmatched. This CDR3 region has 15 residues. The CDR3 loop reads CASSPDRVAKNIQYF. CDR3 nucleotides: TGTGCCAGCTCACCGGACAGGGTAGCCAAAAACATTCAGTACTTC.

The gene calls are TRBV5-5 and TRBJ2-1, with D possibly being TRBD2 (5 bases). V lost 0 bases and J lost 10, with 11 bases in between. The CDR3 extends over 13 amino acids. Germline-derived CDR1 and CDR2 are SGHKS and YYEKEE (reference sequence). CDR3 bases: TGTGCCAGCAGCTTGGCCTCCGGGGTGGAGCAGTTCTTC. This encodes CASSLASGVEQFF.

V and J are TRBV14 and TRBJ2-7; D not certain. The length of the CDR3 is 11 residues. Germline V lookup: CDR1 SGHDN, CDR2 FVKESK. V lost 0 bases, J lost 3 bases, and 0 bases lay in between. The CDR3 sequence: CASSQDYEQYF. The CDR3 region has the DNA TGTGCCAGCAGCCAAGACTACGAGCAGTACTTC.

The V call is TRBV5-1, the J call TRBJ2-7; D might be TRBD2 (6 bases). From germline, CDR1 is SGHRS and CDR2 YFSETQ. The length of the CDR3 is 15 residues. V was trimmed by 1 base and J by 2 bases, leaving 13 bases between them. In nucleotides, the CDR3 is TGCGCCAGCAGCTTGAAGGAGGGCCTCGCCTACGAGCAGTACTTC. It is translated as CASSLKEGLAYEQYF.

This chain links TRBV4-1 with TRBJ2-1; 8 nucleotides agree with TRBD2. V lost 2 bases to trimming and J lost 7 bases; unmatched junction nucleotides: 16. The CDR3 consists of 18 residues. From germline, CDR1 is MGHRA and CDR2 YSYEKL. CDR3 nucleotides: TGCGCCAGCAGCCAATTACAGACAAAGCGGGAGAGTAGAAATGAGCAGTTCTTC. As protein: CASSQLQTKRESRNEQFF.